The 3 T cell receptor beta chains below were found in one sample sequenced in a study of cytomegalovirus exposure and HLA in healthy donors. Primers: 60 Vbeta forward and 13 Jbeta reverse. TCRdb keeps only in-frame clones here, not all; method: immunoSEQ multiplex PCR. The sample lists some 140,000 clones, over 60% occurring once. The sequencing input was PBMCs. These receptors originate from a male donor in good health and CMV-seropositive.

This chain links TRBV9 with TRBJ1-2; no reliable D call. The CDR3 spans 15 residues. In germline, CDR1 is SGDLS, CDR2 YYNGEE. The V end lost 0 bases, the J end lost 0 bases, and 9 bases lay between the germline ends. CDR3 sequence (DNA): TGTGCCAGCAGCGTAGTCCGGGATTCTAACTATGGCTACACCTTC. Translated, it gives CASSVVRDSNYGYTF.

The chain joins TRBV2 to TRBJ2-7, with TRBD1 matching over 12 bases. The CDR3 has 13 amino acids. The V gene end was trimmed by 6 bases and the J gene end by 6 bases; junction bases not matched to a gene: 3. Germline V gives CDR1 SNHLY, CDR2 FYNNEI. The CDR3 is CASRGTGGGEQYF. CDR3 nucleotide sequence: TGTGCCAGCAGGGGGACAGGGGGCGGCGAGCAGTACTTC.

The chain joins TRBV5-6 to TRBJ1-1; D unresolved. Germline V gene sequence: CDR1 SGHDT, CDR2 YYEEEE. The CDR3 is made up of 12 amino acids. V lost 4 bases to trimming and J lost 7 bases, with 11 bases between them. The CDR3 region is CASSHPGNEAFF. CDR3 nucleotides: TGTGCCAGCAGCCATCCGGGAAATGAAGCTTTCTTT.